Listed below are T cell receptor beta chains from one sample, sequenced in a study of T-cell reconstitution after alpha-beta-depleted transplantation in children. TCRdb re-derived calls from the PCR reads in MiXCR, one entry per CDR3 protein. The repertoire holds more than 550,000 distinct CDR3 sequences, with about 11% as singletons. The starting material was PBMCs from the stem cell graft donor, obtained from the stem cell graft. These receptor sequences come from a human donor who donated a stem cell graft to a child with acute myeloid leukemia. The CDR3 runs from the conserved cysteine through the conserved F or W. D genes are given only for firm matches. Size is omitted from some rows. Given values are once, few, many or a class for expanded clones.

>19|TRBJ2-3|TRBV11-1|NA|TRBD2
TGTGCCAGCAGCGATAGTAGACTAGCGGGAGTGCGGATAACGGATACGCAGTATTTT
CASSDSRLAGVRITDTQYF
>18|TRBJ2-2|TRBV11-2|NA|NA
TGTGCCAGCAGCTTAGTAGGAAGGGGGGGGCTGAACACCGGGGAGCTGTTTTTT
CASSLVGRGGLNTGELFF
>18|TRBJ2-1|TRBV2|few|TRBD2
TGTGCCAGCAGTGAGATTGTCTGGACTAGCGGGAAGGGCAATGAGCAGTTCTTC
CASSEIVWTSGKGNEQFF
>15|TRBJ2-4|TRBV20-1|few|TRBD1
TGCAGTGCTGGGACAGGGGGCGCGGGAACGGACATTCAGTACTTC
CSAGTGGAGTDIQYF
>16|TRBJ2-2|TRBV5-1|many|TRBD2
TGCGCCAGCAGCCCGGGACTAGCGGCGAACACCGGGGAGCTGTTTTTT
CASSPGLAANTGELFF
>16|TRBJ2-3|TRBV4-2|many|TRBD2
TGTGCCAGCAGGTCCACTAGCGGGAGAAGGGCAGATACGCAGTATTTT
CASRSTSGRRADTQYF
>14|TRBJ2-7|TRBV5-5|NA|TRBD1
TGTGCCAGCAGGCACGGGACAGGGGACTACGAGCAGTACTTC
CASRHGTGDYEQYF
>16|TRBJ1-2|TRBV4-1|few|NA
TGCGCCAGCAGCCAAGATAGGACTGATGTATCCTATGGCTACACCTTC
CASSQDRTDVSYGYTF
>16|TRBJ1-2|TRBV29-1|NA|TRBD1
TGCAGCGTTGAAGATCTCCCCGGGACAGGCCTCTATGGCTACACCTTC
CSVEDLPGTGLYGYTF
>18|TRBJ2-3|TRBV27|NA|TRBD2
TGTGCCAGCAGTCCCCTTCCCCCGGGGGGGAGTATCGCAGATACGCAGTATTTT
CASSPLPPGGSIADTQYF
>15|TRBJ2-5|TRBV5-5|NA|TRBD1
TGTGCCAGCAGTTCCCCGACAGGGGCTCGAGAGACCCAGTACTTC
CASSSPTGARETQYF
>14|TRBJ2-3|TRBV5-6|many|NA
TGTGCCAGCAGCTTGCCGAGGGGTTCAGATACGCAGTATTTT
CASSLPRGSDTQYF
>12|TRBJ2-4|TRBV5-6|many|NA
TGTGCCAGCAGCCCGGACCAAAACATTCAGTACTTC
CASSPDQNIQYF
>16|TRBJ2-4|TRBV4-2|many|TRBD2
TGTGCCAGCAGCCAAGATAGCGGGCTAGCCAAAAACATTCAGTACTTC
CASSQDSGLAKNIQYF
>14|TRBJ2-3|TRBV18|NA|NA
TGTGCCAGCTCACCAGACAGACGCACAGATACGCAGTATTTT
CASSPDRRTDTQYF
>17|TRBJ2-1|TRBV7-2|NA|TRBD1
TGTGCCAGCACCACGACAATTGGACAGGGCGGATACAATGAGCAGTTCTTC
CASTTTIGQGGYNEQFF
>15|TRBJ2-7|TRBV6-2/TRBV6-3|NA|NA
TGTGCCAGCAGTTACTCTAGTGGGGAAACCTACGAGCAGTACTTC
CASSYSSGETYEQYF
>15|TRBJ2-5|TRBV27|NA|NA
TGTGCCAGCAGTTTAAGTCGTCAGTCAGGGGAAACCCAGTACTTC
CASSLSRQSGETQYF
>11|TRBJ2-2|TRBV12-3/TRBV12-4|few|TRBD2
TGTGCCAGCGGGAGGGACGGGGAGCTGTTTTTT
CASGRDGELFF
>15|TRBJ2-3|TRBV12-5|many|TRBD2
TGTGCTAGTGGACATACTAGCGGCCCCACAGATACGCAGTATTTT
CASGHTSGPTDTQYF
>14|TRBJ2-1|TRBV30|few|TRBD2
TGTGCCTTAACTAGCGGGGGCGCATTCCTCGAGCAGTTCTTC
CALTSGGAFLEQFF
>14|TRBJ2-1|TRBV5-1|many|TRBD1
TGCGCCAGCAGCCAGGGACAGATCGCCCATGAGCAGTTCTTC
CASSQGQIAHEQFF
>15|TRBJ2-1|TRBV12-3/TRBV12-4|few|TRBD2
TGTGCCAGCACCGCCCTAGCGGGAGGGCCCGGTGAGCAGTTCTTC
CASTALAGGPGEQFF
>14|TRBJ2-7|TRBV20-1|many|TRBD1
TGCAGTGCTTCCCCAGGGGGTTATACCTACGAGCAGTACTTC
CSASPGGYTYEQYF
>13|TRBJ2-1|TRBV14|NA|NA
TGTGCCAGCAGCCAAGATTTCACCGGGGAGCAGTTCTTC
CASSQDFTGEQFF
>14|TRBJ2-6|TRBV9|few|NA
TGTGCCAGCAGCCCAAGCATCTCGGCCAACGTCCTGACTTTC
CASSPSISANVLTF
>16|TRBJ2-1|TRBV28|few|TRBD2
TGTGCCAGCAGTTCCTCGCGGGAGATCTCCTACAATGAGCAGTTCTTC
CASSSSREISYNEQFF
>17|TRBJ2-4|TRBV7-8|few|NA
TGTGCCAGCTCCTTCGGGGGCTTTGGGCTAGCCAAAAACATTCAGTACTTC
CASSFGGFGLAKNIQYF
>9|TRBJ1-2|TRBV29-1|NA|NA
TGCAGCGTTGTCCCTGGCTACACCTTC
CSVVPGYTF
>15|TRBJ2-7|TRBV6-5|many|TRBD1
TGTGCCAGCAGTCAGGACAGGGGCGACACCTACGAGCAGTACTTC
CASSQDRGDTYEQYF
>16|TRBJ2-1|TRBV5-1|many|TRBD2
TGCGCCAGCAGCTTGGGCGGACTAGCGGCCTACAATGAGCAGTTCTTC
CASSLGGLAAYNEQFF
>16|TRBJ2-5|TRBV7-9|many|NA
TGTGCCAGCAGCTGGGGAAAGGGATCGTTACAAGAGACCCAGTACTTC
CASSWGKGSLQETQYF
>14|TRBJ2-3|TRBV20-1|NA|TRBD1
TGCAGTGCTAGGCAGGGGGCGAGCACAGATACGCAGTATTTT
CSARQGASTDTQYF
>13|TRBJ2-5|TRBV29-1|NA|TRBD2
TGCAGCGTTACCCCTAGCGGGAGGGAGACCCAGTACTTC
CSVTPSGRETQYF
>19|TRBJ2-2|TRBV24-1|few|TRBD1
TGTGCCACCAGTGATTTTGGGGAAGGACAGGGGGCGAACACCGGGGAGCTGTTTTTT
CATSDFGEGQGANTGELFF
>16|TRBJ2-1|TRBV20-1|NA|TRBD2
TGCAGTGCTAGAGAGTCTGCGGGAGGGCCCCACAATGAGCAGTTCTTC
CSARESAGGPHNEQFF
>15|TRBJ2-1|TRBV6-2/TRBV6-3|NA|TRBD2
TGTGCCAGCAGTTACCGCGGGAGTCGATTCAATGAGCAGTTCTTC
CASSYRGSRFNEQFF
>13|TRBJ2-5|TRBV20-1|many|NA
TGCAGTGCTAGAGGGAGCGTTGCAGAGACCCAGTACTTC
CSARGSVAETQYF
>14|TRBJ2-1|TRBV20-1|few|TRBD2
TGCAGTGCTAGTTTGCTAGCGGGAGTTGTTGAGCAGGTCTTC
CSASLLAGVVEQVF
>17|TRBJ2-7|TRBV7-8|NA|NA
TGTGCCAGCAGCTTAGTAGGTCAGAACAGGGTGGGATACGAGCAGTACTTC
CASSLVGQNRVGYEQYF
>15|TRBJ1-4|TRBV20-1|NA|TRBD1
TGCAGTGCTAGAGAATCCTCGAGGGACAGGGCAAAACTGTTTTTT
CSARESSRDRAKLFF
>12|TRBJ2-7|TRBV6-2/TRBV6-3|few|NA
TGTGCCAGCAGGTCGTACTCCCACGAGCAGTACTTC
CASRSYSHEQYF
>13|TRBJ2-5|TRBV3-1|once|NA
TGTGCCAGCAGCCCCTGGGGGTCAGAGACCCAGTACTTC
CASSPWGSETQYF
>14|TRBJ2-2|TRBV7-9|many|NA
TGTGCCAGCGTTATGAGCACGAACACCGGGGAGCTGTTTTTT
CASVMSTNTGELFF
>15|TRBJ2-3|TRBV7-2|NA|NA
TGTGCCAGCAGCAGGCGGGTGGAGATCACAGATACGCAGTATTTT
CASSRRVEITDTQYF
>14|TRBJ2-1|TRBV27|many|NA
TGTGCCAGCAGTCACTTCGAAGGGGGCAATGAGCAGTTCTTC
CASSHFEGGNEQFF
>16|TRBJ2-2|TRBV30|few|TRBD2
TGTGCCTGGGACCCGCTAGCGGGAGGCTCGGTCGGGGAGCTGTTTTTT
CAWDPLAGGSVGELFF
>14|TRBJ1-1|TRBV20-1|few|NA
TGCAGTGCTAGAGATAGGAGGGGGGACACTGAAGCTTTCTTT
CSARDRRGDTEAFF
>14|TRBJ1-1|TRBV6-2/TRBV6-3|NA|NA
TGTGCCAGCAGTTCCCAGGGGAAAAACACTGAAGCTTTCTTT
CASSSQGKNTEAFF
>14|TRBJ2-7|TRBV7-9|few|TRBD2
TGTGCCAGCAGCTTGGCGGGAGGGGGAAAAGAGCAGTACTTC
CASSLAGGGKEQYF
>14|TRBJ1-2|TRBV20-1|few|TRBD1
TGCAGTGCCAACAGACAGGGAAGGGTTTTAGGCTACACCTTC
CSANRQGRVLGYTF
>12|TRBJ2-1|TRBV14|many|NA
TGTGCCAGCAGCCAAGATTGGGGTGAGCAGTTCTTC
CASSQDWGEQFF